This TCR beta chain was obtained from a study of beta chain features in type 1 diabetes. Study context: Patients looked much like healthy donors when it came to age, gender and cell yields.

Points from the study as a whole: Shorter TCRB CDR3s, moderately but significantly so, were found in Type 1 diabetes patients in all four CD4+ subsets. HLA influence on TCRB rearrangement stayed unresolved here. When VDJ junctions were examined, type 1 diabetes patients showed fewer insertions and more deletions.

The sequenced template was cDNA made from the entire isolated RNA. Generated by immunoSEQ multiplex PCR, the TCRdb table keeps only in-frame clones and is missing some. Among roughly 260,000 clones listed, approximately 10% were seen once. The CDR3 is 15 amino acids. J was trimmed by 2 bases and V by 5 bases; bases with no gene match: 8. Germline V gene sequence: CDR1 SGHTA, CDR2 FQGNSA. On average, the one heparinised blood draw given by each donor was around 110 mL. About this clone: Its matching antigen is unknown.

The V and J genes are TRBV7-2 and TRBJ2-5, with 7 positions matching TRBD2. Sequencing was performed on naive CD4+ T cells from blood. This receptor was identified in a man aged 30 to 39 with type 1 diabetes. The CDR3: CASSPMGGGQETQYF. In DNA form, the CDR3 reads TGTGCCAGCAGCCCCATGGGGGGGGGACAAGAGACCCAGTACTTC.